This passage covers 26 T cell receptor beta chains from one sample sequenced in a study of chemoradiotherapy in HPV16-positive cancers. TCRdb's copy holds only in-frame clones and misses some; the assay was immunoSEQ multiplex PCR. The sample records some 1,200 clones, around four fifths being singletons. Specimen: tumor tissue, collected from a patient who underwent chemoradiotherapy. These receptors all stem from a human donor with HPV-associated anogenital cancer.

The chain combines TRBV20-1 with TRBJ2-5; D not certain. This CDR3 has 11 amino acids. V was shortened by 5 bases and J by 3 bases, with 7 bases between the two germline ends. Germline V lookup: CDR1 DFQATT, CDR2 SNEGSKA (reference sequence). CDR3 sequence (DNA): TGCAGTGCTCTAACCAAAGAGACCCAGTACTTC. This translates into CSALTKETQYF.

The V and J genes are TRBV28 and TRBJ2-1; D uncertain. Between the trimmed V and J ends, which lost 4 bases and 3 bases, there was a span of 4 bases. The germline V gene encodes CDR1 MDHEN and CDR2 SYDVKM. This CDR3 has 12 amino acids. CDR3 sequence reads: CASSSYYNEQFF. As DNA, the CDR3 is TGTGCCAGCAGTTCCTACTACAATGAGCAGTTCTTC. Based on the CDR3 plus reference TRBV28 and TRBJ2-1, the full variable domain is DVKVTQSSRYLVKRTGEKVFLECVQDMDHENMFWYRQDPGLGLRLIYFSYDVKMKEKGDIPEGYSVSREKKERFSLILESASTNQTSMYLCASSSYYNEQFFGPGTRLTVL.

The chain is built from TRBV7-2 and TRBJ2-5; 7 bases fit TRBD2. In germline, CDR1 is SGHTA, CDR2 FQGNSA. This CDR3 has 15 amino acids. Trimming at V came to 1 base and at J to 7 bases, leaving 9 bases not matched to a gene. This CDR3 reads CASSLVSSGGGTQYF. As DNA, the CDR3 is TGTGCCAGCAGCTTAGTGTCTAGCGGTGGCGGGACCCAGTACTTC. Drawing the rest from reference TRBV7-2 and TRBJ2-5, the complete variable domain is GAGVSQSPSNKVTEKGKDVELRCDPISGHTALYWYRQSLGQGLEFLIYFQGNSAPDKSGLPSDRFSAERTGGSVSTLTIQRTQQEDSAVYLCASSLVSSGGGTQYFGPGTRLLVL.

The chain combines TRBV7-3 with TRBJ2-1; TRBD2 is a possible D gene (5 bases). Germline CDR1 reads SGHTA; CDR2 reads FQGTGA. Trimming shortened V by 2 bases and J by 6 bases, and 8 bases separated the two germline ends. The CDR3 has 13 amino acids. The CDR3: CASSLAGFNEQFF. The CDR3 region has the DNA TGTGCCAGCAGCTTAGCGGGTTTCAATGAGCAGTTCTTC.

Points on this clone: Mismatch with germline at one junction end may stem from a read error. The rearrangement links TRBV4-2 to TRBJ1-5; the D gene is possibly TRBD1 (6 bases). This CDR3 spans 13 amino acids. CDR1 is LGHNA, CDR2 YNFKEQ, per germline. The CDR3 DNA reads TGTGCCAGCAGCCAAGATGGGCTGGACAGCAGGTATTTT. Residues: CASSQDGLDSRYF.

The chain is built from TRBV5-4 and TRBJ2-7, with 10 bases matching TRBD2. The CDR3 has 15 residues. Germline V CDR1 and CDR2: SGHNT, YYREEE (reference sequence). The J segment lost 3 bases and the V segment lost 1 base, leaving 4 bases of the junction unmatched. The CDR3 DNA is TGTGCCAGCAGCTTGCCAGCGGGAGGGCGCTACGAGCAGTACTTC. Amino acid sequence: CASSLPAGGRYEQYF.

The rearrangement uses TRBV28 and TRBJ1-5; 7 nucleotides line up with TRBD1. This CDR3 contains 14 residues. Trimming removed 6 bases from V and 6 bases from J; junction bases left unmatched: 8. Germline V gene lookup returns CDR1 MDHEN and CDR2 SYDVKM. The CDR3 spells CASRHRGARQPQHF. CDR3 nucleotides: TGTGCCAGCAGGCACAGGGGTGCTCGTCAGCCCCAGCATTTT.

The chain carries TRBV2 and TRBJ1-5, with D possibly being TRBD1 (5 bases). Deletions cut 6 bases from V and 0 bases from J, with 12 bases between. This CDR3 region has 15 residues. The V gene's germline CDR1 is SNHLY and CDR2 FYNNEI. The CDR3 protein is CASRLDSHSNQPQHF. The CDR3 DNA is TGTGCCAGCAGACTAGACAGCCATAGCAATCAGCCCCAGCATTTT.

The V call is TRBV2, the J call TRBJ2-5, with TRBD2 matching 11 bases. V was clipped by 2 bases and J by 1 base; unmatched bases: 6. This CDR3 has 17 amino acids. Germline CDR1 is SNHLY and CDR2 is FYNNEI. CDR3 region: CASSEPSGRSSQETQYF. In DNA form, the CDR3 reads TGTGCCAGCAGTGAACCTAGCGGGAGGTCCTCCCAAGAGACCCAGTACTTC.

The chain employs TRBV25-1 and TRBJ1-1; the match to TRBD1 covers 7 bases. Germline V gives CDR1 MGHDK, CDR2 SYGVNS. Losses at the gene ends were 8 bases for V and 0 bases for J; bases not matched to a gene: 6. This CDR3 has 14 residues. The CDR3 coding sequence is TGTGCCAGCGGGGAGGGGGCCATGAACACTGAAGCTTTCTTT. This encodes CASGEGAMNTEAFF.

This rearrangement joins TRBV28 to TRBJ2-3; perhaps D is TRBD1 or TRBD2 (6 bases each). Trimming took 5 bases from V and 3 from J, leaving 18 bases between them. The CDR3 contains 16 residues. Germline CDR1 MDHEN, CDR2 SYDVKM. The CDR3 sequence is CASSPPDPGATDTQYF. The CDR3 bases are TGTGCCAGCAGTCCTCCGGACCCGGGGGCGACAGATACGCAGTATTTT.

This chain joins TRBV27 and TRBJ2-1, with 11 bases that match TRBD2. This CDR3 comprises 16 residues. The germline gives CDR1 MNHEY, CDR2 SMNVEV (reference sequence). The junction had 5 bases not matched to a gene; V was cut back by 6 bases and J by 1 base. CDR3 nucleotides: TGTGCCAGCAGCCGACGACTAGCGGGGTCCTACAATGAGCAGTTCTTC. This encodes CASSRRLAGSYNEQFF.

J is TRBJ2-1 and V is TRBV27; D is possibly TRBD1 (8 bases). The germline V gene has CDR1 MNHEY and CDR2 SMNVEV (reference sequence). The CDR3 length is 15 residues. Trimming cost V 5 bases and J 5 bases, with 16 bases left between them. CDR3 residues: CASSPSGTGNNEQFF. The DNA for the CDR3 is TGTGCCAGCAGTCCGAGCGGGACAGGTAACAATGAGCAGTTCTTC.

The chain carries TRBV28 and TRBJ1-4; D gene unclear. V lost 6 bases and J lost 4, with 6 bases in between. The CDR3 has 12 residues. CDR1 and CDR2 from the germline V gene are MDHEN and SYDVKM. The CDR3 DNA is TGTGCCAGCAGGCTGTTTAATGAAAAACTGTTTTTT. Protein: CASRLFNEKLFF.

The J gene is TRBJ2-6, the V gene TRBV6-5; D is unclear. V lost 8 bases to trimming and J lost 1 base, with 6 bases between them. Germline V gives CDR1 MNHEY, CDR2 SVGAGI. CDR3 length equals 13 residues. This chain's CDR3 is CASSRSGANVLTF. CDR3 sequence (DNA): TGTGCCAGCTCTCGGTCTGGGGCCAACGTCCTGACTTTC.

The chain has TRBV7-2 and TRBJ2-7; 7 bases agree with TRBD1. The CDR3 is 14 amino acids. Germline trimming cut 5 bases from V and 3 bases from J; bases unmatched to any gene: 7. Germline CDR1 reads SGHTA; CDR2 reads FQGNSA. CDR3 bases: TGTGCCAGCAGCGCCAGGGGGATGGTCTACGAGCAGTACTTC. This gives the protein CASSARGMVYEQYF. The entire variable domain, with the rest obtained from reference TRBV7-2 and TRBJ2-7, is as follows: GAGVSQSPSNKVTEKGKDVELRCDPISGHTALYWYRQSLGQGLEFLIYFQGNSAPDKSGLPSDRFSAERTGGSVSTLTIQRTQQEDSAVYLCASSARGMVYEQYFGPGTRLTVT.

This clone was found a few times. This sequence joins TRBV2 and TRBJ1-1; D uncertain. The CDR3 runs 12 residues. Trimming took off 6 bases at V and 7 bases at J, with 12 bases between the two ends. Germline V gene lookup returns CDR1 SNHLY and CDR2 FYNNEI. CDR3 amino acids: CASRIGGIEAFF. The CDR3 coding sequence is TGTGCCAGCAGGATAGGCGGCATTGAAGCTTTCTTT.

The CDR3 DNA reads as TGTGCCAGCTCACAGCGGGAGGACTCCTACAATGAGCAGTTCTTC. Encoded protein: CASSQREDSYNEQFF. V usage is TRBV18 and J usage is TRBJ2-1; 9 bases are a match to TRBD2. Germline assignment: CDR1 KGHSH and CDR2 LQKENI. Losses at the gene ends were 4 bases for V and 0 bases for J; bases not matched to a gene: 1. CDR3 length: 15 residues.

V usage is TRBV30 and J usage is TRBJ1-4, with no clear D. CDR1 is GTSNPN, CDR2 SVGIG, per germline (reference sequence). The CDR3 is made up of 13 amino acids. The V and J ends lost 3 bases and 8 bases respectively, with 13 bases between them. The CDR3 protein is CAWSAGSDEKLFF. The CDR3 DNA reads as TGTGCCTGGAGCGCTGGGAGTGACGAAAAACTGTTTTTT.

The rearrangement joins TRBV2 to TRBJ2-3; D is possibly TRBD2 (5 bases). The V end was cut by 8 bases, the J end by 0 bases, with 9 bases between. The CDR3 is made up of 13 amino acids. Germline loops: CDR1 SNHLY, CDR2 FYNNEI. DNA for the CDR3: TGTGCCAGCGGAGCGGAAAGCACAGATACGCAGTATTTT. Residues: CASGAESTDTQYF.

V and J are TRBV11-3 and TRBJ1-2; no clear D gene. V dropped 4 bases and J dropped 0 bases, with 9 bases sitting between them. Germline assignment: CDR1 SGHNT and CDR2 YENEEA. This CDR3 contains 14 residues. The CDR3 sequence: CASSSWRANYGYTF. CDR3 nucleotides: TGTGCCAGCAGCTCATGGAGGGCTAACTATGGCTACACCTTC.

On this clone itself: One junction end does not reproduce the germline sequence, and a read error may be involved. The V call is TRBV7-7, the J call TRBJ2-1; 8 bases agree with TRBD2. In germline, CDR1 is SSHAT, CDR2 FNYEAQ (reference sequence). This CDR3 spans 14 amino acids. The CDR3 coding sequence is TGTGCTAGCAGCCCGGGAGGGCCCTACAATGAGCAGTTCTTC. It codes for CASSPGGPYNEQFF.

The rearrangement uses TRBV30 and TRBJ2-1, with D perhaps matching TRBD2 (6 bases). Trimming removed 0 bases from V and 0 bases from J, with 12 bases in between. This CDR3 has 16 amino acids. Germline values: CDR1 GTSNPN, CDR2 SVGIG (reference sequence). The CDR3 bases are TGTGCCTGGAGTGTAATGCCAGCGGGCTCCTACAATGAGCAGTTCTTC. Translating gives CAWSVMPAGSYNEQFF.

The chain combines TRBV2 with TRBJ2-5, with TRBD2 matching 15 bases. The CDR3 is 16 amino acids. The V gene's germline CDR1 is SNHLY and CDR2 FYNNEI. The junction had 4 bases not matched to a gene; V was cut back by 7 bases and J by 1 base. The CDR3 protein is CASKGLAGGSQETQYF. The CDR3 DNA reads TGTGCCAGCAAGGGACTAGCGGGAGGCTCCCAAGAGACCCAGTACTTC.

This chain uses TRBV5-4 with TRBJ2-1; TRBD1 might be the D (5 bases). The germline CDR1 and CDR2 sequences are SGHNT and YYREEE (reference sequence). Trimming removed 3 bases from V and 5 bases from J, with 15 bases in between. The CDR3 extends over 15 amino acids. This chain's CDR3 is CASSSKGRTDNEQFF. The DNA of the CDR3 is TGTGCCAGCAGCTCCAAGGGGCGGACCGACAATGAGCAGTTCTTC.

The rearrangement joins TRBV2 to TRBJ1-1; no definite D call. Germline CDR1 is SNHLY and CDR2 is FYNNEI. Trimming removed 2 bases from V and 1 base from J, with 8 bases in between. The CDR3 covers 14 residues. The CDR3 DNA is TGTGCCAGCAGTGAAATGGCGGGGAACACTGAAGCTTTCTTT. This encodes CASSEMAGNTEAFF. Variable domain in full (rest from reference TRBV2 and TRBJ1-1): EPEVTQTPSHQVTQMGQEVILRCVPISNHLYFYWYRQILGQKVEFLVSFYNNEISEKSEIFDDQFSVERPDGSNFTLKIRSTKLEDSAMYFCASSEMAGNTEAFFGQGTRLTVV.